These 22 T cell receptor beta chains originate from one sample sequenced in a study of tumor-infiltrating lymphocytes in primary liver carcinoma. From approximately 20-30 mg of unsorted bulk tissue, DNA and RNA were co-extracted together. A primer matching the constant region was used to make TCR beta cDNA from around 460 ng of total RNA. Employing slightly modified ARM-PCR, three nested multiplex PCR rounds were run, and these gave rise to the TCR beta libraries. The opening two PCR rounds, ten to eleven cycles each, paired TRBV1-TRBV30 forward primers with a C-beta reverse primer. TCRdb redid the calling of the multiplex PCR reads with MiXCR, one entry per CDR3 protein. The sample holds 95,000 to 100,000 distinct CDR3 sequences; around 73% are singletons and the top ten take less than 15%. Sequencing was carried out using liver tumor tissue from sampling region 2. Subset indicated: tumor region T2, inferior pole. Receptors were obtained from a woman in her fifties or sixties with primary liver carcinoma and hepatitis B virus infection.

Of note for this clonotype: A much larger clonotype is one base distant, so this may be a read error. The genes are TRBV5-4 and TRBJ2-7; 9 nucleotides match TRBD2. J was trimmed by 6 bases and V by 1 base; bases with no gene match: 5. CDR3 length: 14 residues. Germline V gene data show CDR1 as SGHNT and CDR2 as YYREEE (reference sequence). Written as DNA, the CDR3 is TGTGCCAGCAGCTTGATTAGCGGGGGCAGCGAGCAGTACTTC. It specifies CASSLISGGSEQYF.

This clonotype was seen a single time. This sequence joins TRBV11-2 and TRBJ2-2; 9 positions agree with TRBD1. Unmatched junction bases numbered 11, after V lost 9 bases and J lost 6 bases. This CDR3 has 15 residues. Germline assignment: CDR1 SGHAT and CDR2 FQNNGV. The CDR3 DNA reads TGTGCCAGGAACCCCTCGACAGGGGGGGCCGGGGAGCTGTTTTTT. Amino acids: CARNPSTGGAGELFF.

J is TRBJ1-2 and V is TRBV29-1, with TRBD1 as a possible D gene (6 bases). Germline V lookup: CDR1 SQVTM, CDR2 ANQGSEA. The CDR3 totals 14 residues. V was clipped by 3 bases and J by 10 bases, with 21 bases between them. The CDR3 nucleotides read TGCAGCGTTGATCGGGGGGCAGTAGGGGCCGACTACACCTTC. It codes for CSVDRGAVGADYTF.

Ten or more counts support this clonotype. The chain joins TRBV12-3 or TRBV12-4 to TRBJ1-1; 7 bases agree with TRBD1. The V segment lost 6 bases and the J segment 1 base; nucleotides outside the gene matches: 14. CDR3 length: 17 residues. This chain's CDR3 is CASRDGTDTIPNTEAFF. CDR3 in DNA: TGTGCCAGCAGGGATGGGACAGATACCATTCCGAACACTGAAGCTTTCTTT.

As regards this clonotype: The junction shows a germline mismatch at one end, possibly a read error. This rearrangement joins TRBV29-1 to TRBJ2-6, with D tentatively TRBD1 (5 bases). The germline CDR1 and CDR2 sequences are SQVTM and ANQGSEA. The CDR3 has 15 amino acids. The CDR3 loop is CSVGLGLSGANVLTF. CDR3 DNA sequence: TGCAGTGTTGGGCTGGGGCTATCTGGGGCCAACGTCCTGACTTTC.

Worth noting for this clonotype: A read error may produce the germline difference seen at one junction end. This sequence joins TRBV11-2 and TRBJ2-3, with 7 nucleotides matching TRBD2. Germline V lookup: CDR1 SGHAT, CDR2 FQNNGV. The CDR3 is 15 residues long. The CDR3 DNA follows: TGTGCCAGAAGCTTAGGACTAGGACGCACAGAAACGCAGTATTTT. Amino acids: CARSLGLGRTETQYF.

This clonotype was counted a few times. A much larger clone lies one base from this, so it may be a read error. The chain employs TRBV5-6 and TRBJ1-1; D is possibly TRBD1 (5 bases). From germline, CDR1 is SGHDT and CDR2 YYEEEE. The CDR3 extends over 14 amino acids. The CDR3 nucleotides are TGTGCCAGCAGCTTGGGACAGCTGAACACTGGAGCTTTCTTT. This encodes CASSLGQLNTGAFF.

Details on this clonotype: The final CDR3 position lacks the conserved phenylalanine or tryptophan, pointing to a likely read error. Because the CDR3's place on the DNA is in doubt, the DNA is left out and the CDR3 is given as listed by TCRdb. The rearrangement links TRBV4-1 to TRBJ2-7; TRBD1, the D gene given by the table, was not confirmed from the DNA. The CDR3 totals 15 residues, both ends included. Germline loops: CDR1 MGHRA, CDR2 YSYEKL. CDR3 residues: CASSPSGTASYEQYS.

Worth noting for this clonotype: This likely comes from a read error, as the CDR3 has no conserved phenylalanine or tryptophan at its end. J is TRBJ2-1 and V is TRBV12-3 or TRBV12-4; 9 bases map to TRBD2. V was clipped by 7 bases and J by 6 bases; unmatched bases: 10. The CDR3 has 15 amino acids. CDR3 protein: CASTLWLAGLNEQFL. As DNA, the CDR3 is TGTGCCAGCACTTTGTGGCTAGCGGGACTCAATGAGCAGTTCCTC.

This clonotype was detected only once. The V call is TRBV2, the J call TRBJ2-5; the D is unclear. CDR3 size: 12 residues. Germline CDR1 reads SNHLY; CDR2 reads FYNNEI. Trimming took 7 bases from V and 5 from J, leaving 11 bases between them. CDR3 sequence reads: CASNCDGETQYF. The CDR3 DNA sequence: TGTGCCAGCAACTGTGATGGGGAGACCCAGTACTTC.

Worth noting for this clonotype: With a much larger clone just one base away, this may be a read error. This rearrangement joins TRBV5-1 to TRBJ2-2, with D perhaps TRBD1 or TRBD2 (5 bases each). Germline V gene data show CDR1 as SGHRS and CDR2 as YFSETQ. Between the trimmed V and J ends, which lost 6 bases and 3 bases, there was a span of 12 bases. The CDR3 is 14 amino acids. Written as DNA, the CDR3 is TGCGCCAGCACCTGGGGGAGAGACACCGGGGAGCTGTTTTTT. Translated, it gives CASTWGRDTGELFF.

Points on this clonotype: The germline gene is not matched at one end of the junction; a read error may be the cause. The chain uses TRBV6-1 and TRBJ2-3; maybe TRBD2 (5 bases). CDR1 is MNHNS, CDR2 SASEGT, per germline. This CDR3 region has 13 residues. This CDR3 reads CDSSGGVWDTQYF. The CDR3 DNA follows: TGTGACAGCAGCGGAGGTGTGTGGGATACGCAGTATTTT.

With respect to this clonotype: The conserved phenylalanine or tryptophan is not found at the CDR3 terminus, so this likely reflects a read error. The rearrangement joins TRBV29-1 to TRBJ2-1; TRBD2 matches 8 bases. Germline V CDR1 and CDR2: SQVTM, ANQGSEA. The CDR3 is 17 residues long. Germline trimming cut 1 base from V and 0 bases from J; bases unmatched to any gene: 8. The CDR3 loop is CSVEVLGTSDSYNEQFL. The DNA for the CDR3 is TGCAGCGTTGAAGTCCTCGGGACTAGTGACTCCTACAATGAGCAGTTCTTA.

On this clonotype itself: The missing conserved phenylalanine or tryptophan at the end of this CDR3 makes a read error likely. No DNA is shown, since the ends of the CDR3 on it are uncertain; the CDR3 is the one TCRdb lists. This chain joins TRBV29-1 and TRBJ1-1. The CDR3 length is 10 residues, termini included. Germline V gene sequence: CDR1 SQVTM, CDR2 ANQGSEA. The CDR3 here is CSVEEVEAFY.

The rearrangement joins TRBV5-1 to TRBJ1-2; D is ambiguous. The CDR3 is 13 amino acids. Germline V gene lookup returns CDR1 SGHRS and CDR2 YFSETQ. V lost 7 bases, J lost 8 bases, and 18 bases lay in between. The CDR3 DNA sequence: TGCGCCAGCGGCCTACAGACAAGTCGAGGCTACACCTTC. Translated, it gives CASGLQTSRGYTF.

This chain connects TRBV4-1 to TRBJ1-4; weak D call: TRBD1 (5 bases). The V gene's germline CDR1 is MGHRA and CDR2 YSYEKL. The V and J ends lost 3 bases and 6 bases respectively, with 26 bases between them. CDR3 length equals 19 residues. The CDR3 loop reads CASSHDRTRGRRDHEKLFF. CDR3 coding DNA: TGCGCCAGCAGCCATGATCGGACACGAGGGCGCAGGGATCATGAAAAACTGTTTTTT.

CDR3 loop: CASSQAGTEAFF. CDR3 coding DNA: TGTGCCAGCAGCCAAGCTGGGACTGAAGCTTTCTTT. The V call is TRBV3-1, the J call TRBJ1-1; D call uncertain. V lost 1 base and J lost 5, with 5 bases in between. Germline V gene data show CDR1 as LGHDT and CDR2 as YNNKEL (reference sequence). This CDR3 is 12 amino acids long. Complete variable domain (other parts from reference TRBV3-1 and TRBJ1-1): DTAVSQTPKYLVTQMGNDKSIKCEQNLGHDTMYWYKQDSKKFLKIMFSYNNKELIINETVPNRFSPKSPDKAHLNLHINSLELGDSAVYFCASSQAGTEAFFGQGTRLTVV.

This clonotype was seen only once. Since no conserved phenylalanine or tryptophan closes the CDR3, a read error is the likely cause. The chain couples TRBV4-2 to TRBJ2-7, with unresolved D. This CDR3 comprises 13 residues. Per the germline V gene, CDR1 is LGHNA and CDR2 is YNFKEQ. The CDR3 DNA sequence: TGTGCCACCAGCCCCCGTTTACTCTACGAGCAGTACCTC. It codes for CATSPRLLYEQYL.

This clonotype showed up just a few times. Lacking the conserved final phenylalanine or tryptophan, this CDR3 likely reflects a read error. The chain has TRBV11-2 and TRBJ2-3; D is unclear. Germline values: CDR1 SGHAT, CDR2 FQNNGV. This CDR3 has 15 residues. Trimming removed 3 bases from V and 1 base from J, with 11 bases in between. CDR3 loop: CASSFGPERTDTQYS. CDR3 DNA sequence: TGTGCCAGCAGCTTCGGACCAGAACGCACAGATACGCAGTATTCT.

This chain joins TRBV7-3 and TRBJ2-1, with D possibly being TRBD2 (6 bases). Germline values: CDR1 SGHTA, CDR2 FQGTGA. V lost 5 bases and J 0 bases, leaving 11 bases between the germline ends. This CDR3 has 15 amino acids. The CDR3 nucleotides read TGTGCCAGCAGCGGCGGGACGCCCTCCTACAATGAGCAGTTCTTC. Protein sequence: CASSGGTPSYNEQFF.

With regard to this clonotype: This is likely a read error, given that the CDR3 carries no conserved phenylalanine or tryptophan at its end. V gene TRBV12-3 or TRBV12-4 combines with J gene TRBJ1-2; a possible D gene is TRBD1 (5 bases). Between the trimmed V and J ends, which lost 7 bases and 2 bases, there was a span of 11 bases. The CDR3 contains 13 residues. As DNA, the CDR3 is TGTGCCAGCAATTTGGACAAAAACTATGGCTACACCCTC. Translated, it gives CASNLDKNYGYTL.

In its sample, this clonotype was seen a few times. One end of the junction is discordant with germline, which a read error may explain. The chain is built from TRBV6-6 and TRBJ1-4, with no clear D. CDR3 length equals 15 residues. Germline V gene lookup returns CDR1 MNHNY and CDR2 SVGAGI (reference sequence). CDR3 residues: CACKNSLSTNGKLFF. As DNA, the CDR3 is TGTGCCTGCAAAAACAGTCTATCAACTAATGGAAAACTGTTTTTT.